Shown below are 20 T cell receptor beta chains from a single sample sequenced in a study of T cell changes during pregnancy in multiple sclerosis. Profiling relied on immunoSEQ multiplex PCR, and the TCRdb table lists in-frame clones only, not all of them. The table includes more than 35,000 clones, about 88% detected once. The specimen comprised CD8+ T cells from peripheral blood mononuclear cells, sampled after pregnancy. The source of these receptors is a female donor in good health, enrolled as a control in a pregnancy study.

The J gene is TRBJ1-5, the V gene TRBV5-5; no reliable D call. CDR3 length equals 15 residues. Germline CDR1 and CDR2: SGHKS and YYEKEE (reference sequence). Trimming took off 4 bases at V and 2 bases at J, with 13 bases between the two ends. CDR3 bases: TGTGCCAGCAGCCTAACCCCCCAGGGCAATCAGCCCCAGCATTTT. As protein: CASSLTPQGNQPQHF.

V gene TRBV4-3 combines with J gene TRBJ1-1; D is undetermined. Trimming stripped 0 bases from V and 2 bases from J, with 10 bases between. The CDR3 loop spans 15 amino acids. Germline assignment: CDR1 LGHNA and CDR2 YSLEER. CDR3 sequence: CASSQDWSSNTEAFF. The CDR3 DNA reads as TGCGCCAGCAGCCAAGATTGGAGTTCAAACACTGAAGCTTTCTTT.

The genes are TRBV7-8 and TRBJ1-3; D is ambiguous. Germline V CDR1 and CDR2: SGHVS, FQNEAQ. The CDR3 runs to 16 residues. Trimming removed 5 bases from V and 0 bases from J, with 14 bases in between. This CDR3 reads CASSHTAGLSGNTIYF. The DNA for the CDR3 is TGTGCCAGCAGCCACACAGCTGGGCTCTCTGGAAACACCATATATTTT.

Comment on this clone: This CDR3 is also generated by other DNA sequences in the sample. The rearrangement joins TRBV6-4 to TRBJ2-3, with TRBD2 identical over 9 bases. Germline V lookup: CDR1 MRHNA, CDR2 SNTAGT. The junction had 1 base not matched to a gene; V was cut back by 5 bases and J by 1 base. The CDR3 sequence is 14 residues long. The CDR3 is CASSLAGGTDTQYF. The DNA of the CDR3 is TGTGCCAGCAGTTTAGCGGGGGGCACAGATACGCAGTATTTT.

V is TRBV11-3 and J is TRBJ2-3; D gene unclear. Trimming removed 5 bases from V and 2 bases from J, with 8 bases in between. Germline V CDR1 and CDR2: SGHNT, YENEEA. The CDR3 loop spans 13 amino acids. In DNA, the CDR3 is TGTGCCAGCAGCCAGAGGATCACAGATACGCAGTATTTT. Amino acids: CASSQRITDTQYF.

The chain joins TRBV9 to TRBJ2-1, with 11 nucleotides matching TRBD2. The CDR3 length is 16 residues. Germline V lookup: CDR1 SGDLS, CDR2 YYNGEE. The V gene end was trimmed by 6 bases and the J gene end by 5 bases; junction bases not matched to a gene: 10. The CDR3 is CASTHNLAGGHNEQFF. The CDR3 DNA reads TGTGCCAGCACCCATAACTTAGCGGGGGGGCACAATGAGCAGTTCTTC.

The genes are TRBV19 and TRBJ1-1; no clear D. V lost 5 bases to trimming and J lost 0 bases, with 10 bases between them. The germline CDR1 and CDR2 sequences are LNHDA and SQIVND (reference sequence). CDR3 length: 14 amino acids. This CDR3 reads CASSLTELNTEAFF. In DNA form, the CDR3 reads TGTGCCAGTAGTCTTACAGAGTTGAACACTGAAGCTTTCTTT.

The rearrangement uses TRBV9 and TRBJ2-1, with 7 nucleotides matching TRBD1. The CDR3 has 18 residues. Germline V gene sequence: CDR1 SGDLS, CDR2 YYNGEE. J lost 4 bases, V lost 0 bases, and 13 bases had no gene match. The DNA of the CDR3 is TGTGCCAGCAGCGTAGAAGGGGGCACGGCGGCCGTGTACAATGAGCAGTTCTTC. Its protein product is CASSVEGGTAAVYNEQFF.

The CDR3, as DNA: TGTGCCAGCAGCTTGGGAGATTCTGGAAACACCATATATTTT. This sequence encodes CASSLGDSGNTIYF. This chain links TRBV5-6 with TRBJ1-3; D is uncertain. Germline V gives CDR1 SGHDT, CDR2 YYEEEE. The CDR3 has 14 amino acids. V shed 0 bases and J shed 1 base, with 5 bases lying between them.

The V gene is TRBV7-9, the J gene TRBJ1-1; maybe TRBD1 (5 bases). V lost 7 bases and J lost 0, with 12 bases in between. Germline-derived CDR1 and CDR2 are SEHNR and FQNEAQ (reference sequence). The CDR3 spans 14 residues. The CDR3 here is CASTTDSLNTEAFF. The CDR3 DNA follows: TGTGCCAGCACCACAGACAGCTTGAACACTGAAGCTTTCTTT.

The chain has TRBV5-6 and TRBJ2-1; no reliable D call. The CDR3 totals 14 residues. V gave up 0 bases and J gave up 1 base, with 5 bases separating them. Germline lookup yields CDR1 SGHDT and CDR2 YYEEEE. The CDR3 coding sequence is TGTGCCAGCAGCTTGGTACAGTCCTACAATGAGCAGTTCTTC. Translating gives CASSLVQSYNEQFF.

This chain uses TRBV5-6 with TRBJ2-1; no clear D gene. This CDR3 region has 15 residues. Germline V lookup: CDR1 SGHDT, CDR2 YYEEEE. V was pared by 2 bases and J by 0 bases, with 9 bases between. The CDR3 region has the DNA TGTGCCAGCAGCTTTACTATAAGCTCCTACAATGAGCAGTTCTTC. This encodes CASSFTISSYNEQFF.

This clone is a singleton in its sample. This chain links TRBV13 with TRBJ1-1; D gene ambiguous. The CDR3 runs to 13 residues. The ends were cut back, 5 bases at V and 3 bases at J, with 10 bases in the middle. Per germline, CDR1 PRHDT and CDR2 FYEKMQ (reference sequence). DNA of the CDR3: TGTGCCAGCAGCGCCGGCGGATACACTGAAGCTTTCTTT. The encoded protein is CASSAGGYTEAFF.

The chain has TRBV6-5 and TRBJ2-1; perhaps TRBD2 as D (5 bases). The germline V and J ends were trimmed by 5 bases and 7 bases, with 9 bases remaining between them. The CDR3 covers 12 residues. Germline V gene data show CDR1 as MNHEY and CDR2 as SVGAGI. The DNA for the CDR3 is TGTGCCAGCAGTCTACTAGGGAATGAGCAGTTCTTC. Its protein is CASSLLGNEQFF.

This clone has a single count. The V call is TRBV6-5, the J call TRBJ2-7, with 8 bases identical to TRBD2. This CDR3 has 15 amino acids. Trimming at V came to 6 bases and at J to 1 base, leaving 8 bases not matched to a gene. In germline, CDR1 is MNHEY, CDR2 SVGAGI. CDR3 sequence reads: CASRPRGGVSYEQYF. Here the CDR3 DNA reads TGTGCCAGCAGGCCCCGGGGGGGCGTTTCCTACGAGCAGTACTTC.

This chain connects TRBV25-1 to TRBJ2-5; maybe TRBD2 (6 bases). CDR1 and CDR2 from the germline V gene are MGHDK and SYGVNS. This CDR3 spans 13 amino acids. As DNA, the CDR3 is TGTGCGTGCTCGAGCGGGCTCGCGGAGACCCAGTACTTC. Amino acid sequence: CACSSGLAETQYF. The complete variable domain, with remaining parts taken from reference TRBV25-1 and TRBJ2-5, reads EADIYQTPRYLVIGTGKKITLECSQTMGHDKMYWYQQDPGMELHLIHYSYGVNSTEKGDLSSESTVSRIRTEHFPLTLESARPSHTSQYLCACSSGLAETQYFGPGTRLLVL.

The J gene is TRBJ2-7, the V gene TRBV4-3; 7 bases are shared with TRBD1. V gave up 2 bases and J gave up 2 bases; unmatched junction bases: 6. CDR3 size: 15 residues. Germline V lookup: CDR1 LGHNA, CDR2 YSLEER. The DNA for the CDR3 is TGCGCCAGCAGCCAACGGGGACAGCAGACCTACGAGCAGTACTTC. This codes for CASSQRGQQTYEQYF.

This clone was counted once. The rearrangement joins TRBV15 to TRBJ2-3; 12 bases agree with TRBD2. Trimming removed 5 bases from V and 4 bases from J; junction bases left unmatched: 7. The CDR3 contains 16 residues. The germline V gene encodes CDR1 LNHNV and CDR2 YYDKDF (reference sequence). CDR3 sequence (DNA): TGTGCCACCAGCCGGACTAGCGGGGATGGGGCAGATACGCAGTATTTT. Translating gives CATSRTSGDGADTQYF.

This chain links TRBV6-6 with TRBJ2-1; perhaps TRBD2 as D (6 bases). V shed 2 bases and J shed 5 bases, with 13 bases lying between them. Germline V gene data show CDR1 as MNHNY and CDR2 as SVGAGI (reference sequence). This CDR3 region has 15 residues. The CDR3 protein is CASSYVFGGNNEQFF. CDR3 DNA: TGTGCCAGCAGTTACGTGTTCGGGGGAAACAATGAGCAGTTCTTC.

In its sample, this clone was seen a few times. The genes are TRBV28 and TRBJ2-1; no clear D. This CDR3 region has 13 residues. CDR1 is MDHEN, CDR2 SYDVKM, per germline. V gave up 7 bases and J gave up 6 bases, with 13 bases separating them. As DNA, the CDR3 is TGTGCCAGCATCGGCCGAGGATCCAATGAGCAGTTCTTC. It is translated as CASIGRGSNEQFF.